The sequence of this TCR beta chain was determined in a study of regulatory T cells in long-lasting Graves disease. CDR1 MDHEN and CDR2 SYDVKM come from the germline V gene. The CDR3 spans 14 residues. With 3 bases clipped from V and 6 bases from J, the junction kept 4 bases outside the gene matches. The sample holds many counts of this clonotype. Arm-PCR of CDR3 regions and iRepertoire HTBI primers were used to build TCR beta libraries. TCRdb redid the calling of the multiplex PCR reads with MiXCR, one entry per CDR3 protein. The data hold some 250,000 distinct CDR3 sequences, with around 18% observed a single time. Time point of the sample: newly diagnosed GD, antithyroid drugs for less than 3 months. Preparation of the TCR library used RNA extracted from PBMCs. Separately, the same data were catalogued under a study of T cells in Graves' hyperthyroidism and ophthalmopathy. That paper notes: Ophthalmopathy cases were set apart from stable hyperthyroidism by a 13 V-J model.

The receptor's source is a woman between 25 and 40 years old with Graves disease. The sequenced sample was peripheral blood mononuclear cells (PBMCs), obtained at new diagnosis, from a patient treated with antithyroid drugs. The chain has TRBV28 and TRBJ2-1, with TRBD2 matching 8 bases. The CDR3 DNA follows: TGTGCCAGCAGTTTTAGCGGGGAACTCAATGAGCAGTTCTTC. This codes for CASSFSGELNEQFF.